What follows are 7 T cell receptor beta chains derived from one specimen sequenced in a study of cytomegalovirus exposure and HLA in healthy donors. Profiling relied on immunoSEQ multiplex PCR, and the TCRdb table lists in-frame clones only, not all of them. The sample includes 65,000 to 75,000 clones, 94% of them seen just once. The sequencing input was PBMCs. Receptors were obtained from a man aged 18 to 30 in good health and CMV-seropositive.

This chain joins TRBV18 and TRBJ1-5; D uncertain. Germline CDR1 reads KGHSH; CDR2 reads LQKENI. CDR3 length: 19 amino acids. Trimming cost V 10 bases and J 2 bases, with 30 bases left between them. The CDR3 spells CATFIPPPHGVWGNQPQHF. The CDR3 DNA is TGTGCCACCTTCATACCACCCCCGCACGGGGTTTGGGGCAATCAGCCCCAGCATTTT.

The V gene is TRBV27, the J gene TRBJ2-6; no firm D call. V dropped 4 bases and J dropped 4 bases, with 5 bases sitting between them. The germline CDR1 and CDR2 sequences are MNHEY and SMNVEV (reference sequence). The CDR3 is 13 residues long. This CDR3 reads CASSSQGANVLTF. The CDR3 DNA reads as TGTGCCAGCAGTTCACAGGGGGCCAACGTCCTGACTTTC.

The CDR3 nucleotides read TGCGCCAGCAGTTCCGACCCGACTAGCGGGATTTTCCACAATGAGCAGTTCTTC. Translating it yields CASSSDPTSGIFHNEQFF. The chain has TRBV23-1 and TRBJ2-1; the match to TRBD2 covers 11 bases. TRBV23-1 is an ORF; its function is uncertain. Losses at the gene ends were 5 bases for V and 5 bases for J; bases not matched to a gene: 14. The CDR3 runs to 18 residues.

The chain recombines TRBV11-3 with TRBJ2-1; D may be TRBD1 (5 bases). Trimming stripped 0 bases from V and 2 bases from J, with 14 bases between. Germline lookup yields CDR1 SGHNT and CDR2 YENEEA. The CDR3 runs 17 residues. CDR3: CASSLEQTAIPYNEQFF. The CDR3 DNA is TGTGCCAGCAGCTTAGAACAGACAGCAATACCCTACAATGAGCAGTTCTTC.

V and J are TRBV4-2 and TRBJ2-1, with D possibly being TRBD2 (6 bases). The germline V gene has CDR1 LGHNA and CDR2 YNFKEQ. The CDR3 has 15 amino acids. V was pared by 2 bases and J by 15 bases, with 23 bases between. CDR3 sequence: CASSQRIMGGGGWFF. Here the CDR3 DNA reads TGTGCCAGCAGCCAACGTATTATGGGGGGAGGCGGTTGGTTCTTC.

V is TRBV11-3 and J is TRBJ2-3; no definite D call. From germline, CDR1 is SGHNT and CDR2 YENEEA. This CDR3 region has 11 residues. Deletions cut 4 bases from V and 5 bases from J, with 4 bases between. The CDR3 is CASSSGDTQYF. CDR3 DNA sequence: TGTGCCAGCAGCTCGGGAGATACGCAGTATTTT.

CDR3 residues: CARGGAQGKYGYTF. CDR3 DNA: TGCGCCAGAGGAGGGGCCCAGGGAAAATATGGCTACACCTTC. J is TRBJ1-2 and V is TRBV23-1, with a tentative D call TRBD1 (5 bases). TRBV23-1 qualifies as an ORF whose function is uncertain. V was shortened by 9 bases and J by 5 bases, with 19 bases between the two germline ends. This CDR3 has 14 residues.